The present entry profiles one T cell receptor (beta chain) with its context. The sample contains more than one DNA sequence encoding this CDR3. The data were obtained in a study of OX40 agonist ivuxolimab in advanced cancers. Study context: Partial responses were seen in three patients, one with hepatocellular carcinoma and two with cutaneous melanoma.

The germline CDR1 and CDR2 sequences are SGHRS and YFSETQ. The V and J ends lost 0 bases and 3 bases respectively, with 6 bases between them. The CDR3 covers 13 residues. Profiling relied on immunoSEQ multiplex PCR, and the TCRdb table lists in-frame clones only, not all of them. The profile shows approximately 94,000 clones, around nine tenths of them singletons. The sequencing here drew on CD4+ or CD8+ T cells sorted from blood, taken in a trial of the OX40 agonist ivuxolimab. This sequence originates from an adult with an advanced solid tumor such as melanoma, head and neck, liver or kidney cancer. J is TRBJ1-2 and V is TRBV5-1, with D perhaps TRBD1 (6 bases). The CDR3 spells CASSLEGDYGYTF. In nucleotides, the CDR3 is TGCGCCAGCAGCTTGGAGGGGGACTATGGCTACACCTTC.